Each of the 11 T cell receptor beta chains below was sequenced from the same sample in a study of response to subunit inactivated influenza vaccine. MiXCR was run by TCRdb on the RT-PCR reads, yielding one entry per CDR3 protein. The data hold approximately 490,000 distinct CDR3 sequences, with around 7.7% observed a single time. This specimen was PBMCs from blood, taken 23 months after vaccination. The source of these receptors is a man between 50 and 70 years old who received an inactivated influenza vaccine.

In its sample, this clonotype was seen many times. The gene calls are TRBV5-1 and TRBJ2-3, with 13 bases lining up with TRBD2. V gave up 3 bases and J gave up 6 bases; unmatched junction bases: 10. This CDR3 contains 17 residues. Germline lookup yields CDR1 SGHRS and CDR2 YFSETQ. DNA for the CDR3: TGCGCCAGCAGCTCCGGACTAGCGGGGGCGTCATACGATACGCAGTATTTT. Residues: CASSSGLAGASYDTQYF.

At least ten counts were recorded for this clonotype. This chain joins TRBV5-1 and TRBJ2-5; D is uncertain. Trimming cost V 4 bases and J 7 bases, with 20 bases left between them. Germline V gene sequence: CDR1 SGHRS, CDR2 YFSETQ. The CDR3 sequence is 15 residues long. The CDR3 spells CASSPLPSEPSTQYF. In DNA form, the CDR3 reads TGCGCCAGCAGCCCCCTCCCCAGCGAACCCTCGACCCAGTACTTC.

The CDR3 sequence: CASSRVEGQSEAFF. CDR3 coding DNA: TGTGCCAGCAGTAGAGTTGAGGGGCAGTCTGAAGCTTTCTTT. The chain has TRBV12-3 or TRBV12-4 and TRBJ1-1; TRBD1 might be the D (5 bases). V lost 5 bases and J 6 bases, leaving 16 bases between the germline ends. The CDR3 totals 14 residues.

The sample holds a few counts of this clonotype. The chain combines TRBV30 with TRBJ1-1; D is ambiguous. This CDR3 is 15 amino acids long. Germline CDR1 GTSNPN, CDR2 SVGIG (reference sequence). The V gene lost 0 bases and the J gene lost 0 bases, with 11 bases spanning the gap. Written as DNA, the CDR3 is TGTGCCTGGAGTGTACGCGGGAGTTTGAACACTGAAGCTTTCTTT. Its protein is CAWSVRGSLNTEAFF.

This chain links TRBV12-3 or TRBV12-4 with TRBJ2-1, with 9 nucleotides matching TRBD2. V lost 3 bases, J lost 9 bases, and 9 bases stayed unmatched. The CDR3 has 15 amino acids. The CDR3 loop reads CASSFLGGRGTEQFF. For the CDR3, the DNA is TGTGCCAGCAGTTTTCTAGGCGGGAGGGGGACTGAGCAGTTCTTC.

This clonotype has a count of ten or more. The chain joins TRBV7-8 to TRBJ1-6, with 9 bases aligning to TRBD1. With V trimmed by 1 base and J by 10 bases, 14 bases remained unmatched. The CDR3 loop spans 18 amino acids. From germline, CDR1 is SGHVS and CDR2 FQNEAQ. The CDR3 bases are TGTGCCAGCAGCTTAGTTACCGGGACAGGGAGTATGAGATCACCCCTCCACTTT. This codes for CASSLVTGTGSMRSPLHF.

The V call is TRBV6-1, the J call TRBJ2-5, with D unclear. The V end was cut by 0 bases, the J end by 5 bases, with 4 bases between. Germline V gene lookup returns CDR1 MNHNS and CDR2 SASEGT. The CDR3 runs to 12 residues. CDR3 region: CASSEAGETQYF. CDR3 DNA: TGTGCCAGCAGTGAAGCAGGGGAGACCCAGTACTTC.

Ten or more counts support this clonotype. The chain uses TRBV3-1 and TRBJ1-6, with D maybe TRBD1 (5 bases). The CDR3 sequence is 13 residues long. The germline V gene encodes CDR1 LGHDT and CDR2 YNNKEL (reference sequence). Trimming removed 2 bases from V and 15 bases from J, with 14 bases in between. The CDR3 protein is CASSQFGGERLHF. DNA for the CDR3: TGTGCCAGCAGCCAATTCGGAGGGGAGCGCCTCCACTTT.

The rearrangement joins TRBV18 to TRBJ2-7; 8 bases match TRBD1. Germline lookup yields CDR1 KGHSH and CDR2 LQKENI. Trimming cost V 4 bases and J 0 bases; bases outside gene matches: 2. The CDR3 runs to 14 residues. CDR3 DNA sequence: TGTGCCAGCTCACGGGACAGGAACTCCTACGAGCAGTACTTC. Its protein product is CASSRDRNSYEQYF.

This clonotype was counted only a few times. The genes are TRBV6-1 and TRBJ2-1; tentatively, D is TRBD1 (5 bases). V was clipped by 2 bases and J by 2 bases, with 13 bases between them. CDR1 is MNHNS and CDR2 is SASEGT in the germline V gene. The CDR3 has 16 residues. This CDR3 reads CASSEFTRGAYNEQFF. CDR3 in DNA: TGTGCCAGCAGTGAATTTACAAGGGGCGCCTACAATGAGCAGTTCTTC.

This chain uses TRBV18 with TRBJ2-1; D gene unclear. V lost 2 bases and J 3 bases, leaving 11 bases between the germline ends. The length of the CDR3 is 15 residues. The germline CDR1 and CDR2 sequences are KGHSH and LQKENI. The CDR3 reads CASSPGKGSYNEQFF. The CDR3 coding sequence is TGTGCCAGCTCACCAGGAAAGGGTAGCTACAATGAGCAGTTCTTC.